This T cell receptor (beta chain) was observed in a study of blood T cell repertoires in COVID-19. Study-wide context: Sites in the United States, Italy and Spain provided acute and convalescent COVID-19 samples. Sample material is recorded as cDNA or gDNA derived from T cells, B-cell-depleted T cells, or PBMCs.

Per the study methods: Estimated nucleated cell counts came from reference gene primer amplification. TCRdb keeps only in-frame clones here, not all; method: immunoSEQ multiplex PCR. V, J and clone size reflect that table, while D and trimming were determined from the DNA. The sample holds over 300,000 clones, around 91% seen once. V was shortened by 6 bases and J by 3 bases, with 22 bases between the two germline ends. The germline V gene encodes CDR1 SGHDT and CDR2 YYEEEE. This CDR3 has 16 residues. Source material: peripheral blood. The gene calls are TRBV5-6 and TRBJ2-7; D is perhaps TRBD2 (6 bases). The receptor comes from a man between 18 and 29 years old with active or convalescent COVID-19. CDR3 sequence reads: CASNPGDGDRFYEQYF. The CDR3, as DNA: TGTGCCAGCAACCCGGGGGACGGGGATAGATTCTACGAGCAGTACTTC.